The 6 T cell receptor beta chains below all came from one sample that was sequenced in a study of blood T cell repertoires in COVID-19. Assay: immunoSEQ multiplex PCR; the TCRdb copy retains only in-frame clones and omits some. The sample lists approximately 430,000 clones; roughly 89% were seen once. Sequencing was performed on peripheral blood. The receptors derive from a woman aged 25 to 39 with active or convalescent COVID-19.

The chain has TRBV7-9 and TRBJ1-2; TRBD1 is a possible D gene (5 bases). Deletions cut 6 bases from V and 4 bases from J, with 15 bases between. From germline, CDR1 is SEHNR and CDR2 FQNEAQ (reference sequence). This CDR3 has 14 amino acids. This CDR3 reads CASREGAGTYGYTF. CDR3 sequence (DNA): TGTGCCAGCAGAGAAGGGGCCGGTACCTATGGCTACACCTTC.

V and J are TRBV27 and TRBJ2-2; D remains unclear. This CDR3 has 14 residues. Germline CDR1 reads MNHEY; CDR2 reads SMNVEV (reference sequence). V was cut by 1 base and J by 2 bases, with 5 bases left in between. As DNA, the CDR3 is TGTGCCAGCAGTTTATACTCTAACACCGGGGAGCTGTTTTTT. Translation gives CASSLYSNTGELFF.

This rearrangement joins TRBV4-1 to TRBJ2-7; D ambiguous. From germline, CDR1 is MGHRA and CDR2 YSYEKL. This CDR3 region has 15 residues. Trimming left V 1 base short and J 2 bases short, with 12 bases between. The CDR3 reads CASSQVGLRTYEQYF. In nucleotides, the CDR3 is TGCGCCAGCAGCCAAGTTGGGCTCCGAACCTACGAGCAGTACTTC.

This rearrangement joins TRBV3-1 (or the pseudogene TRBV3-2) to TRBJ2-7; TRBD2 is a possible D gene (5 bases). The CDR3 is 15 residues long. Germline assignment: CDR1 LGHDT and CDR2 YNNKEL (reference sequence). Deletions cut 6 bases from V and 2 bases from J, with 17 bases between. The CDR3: CASSPIWAGTYEQYF. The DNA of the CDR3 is TGTGCCAGCAGTCCTATATGGGCGGGTACCTACGAGCAGTACTTC.

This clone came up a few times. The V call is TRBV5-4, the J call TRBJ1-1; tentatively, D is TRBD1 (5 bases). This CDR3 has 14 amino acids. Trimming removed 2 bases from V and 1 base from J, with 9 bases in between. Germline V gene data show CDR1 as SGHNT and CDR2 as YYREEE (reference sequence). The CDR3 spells CASSFQGWNTEAFF. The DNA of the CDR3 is TGTGCCAGCAGCTTTCAGGGATGGAACACTGAAGCTTTCTTT.

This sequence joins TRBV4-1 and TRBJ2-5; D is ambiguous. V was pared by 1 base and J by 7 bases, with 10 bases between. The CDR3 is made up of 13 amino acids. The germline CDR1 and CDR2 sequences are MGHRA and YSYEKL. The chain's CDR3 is CASSQAPGPTQYF. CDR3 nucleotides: TGCGCCAGCAGCCAAGCCCCAGGTCCGACCCAGTACTTC.